This T cell receptor (beta chain) emerged from a study of T cell repertoires in cytomegalovirus infection. Study context: Based on public TCR beta signatures, there were indications of CMV infection and of a matching HLA type.

TCRdb fed the reads into MiXCR, producing one record per CDR3 protein. This repertoire shows some 940,000 distinct CDR3 sequences, roughly a third found once; its top ten account for 13%. This CDR3 is built from 13 residues. Per germline, CDR1 MNHEY and CDR2 SVGEGT. V was trimmed by 6 bases and J by 5 bases, leaving 11 bases between them. This clonotype was observed a few times. Its target is unknown. The clonotype comes from a human donor in good health (CMV status not recorded). Some clones in this sample may be carry-over from other donors' samples. The V call is TRBV6-2 or TRBV6-3, the J call TRBJ1-5; no firm D call. This specimen consisted of cultured CD8+ T cells from PBMCs, obtained from culture after CMV antigen stimulation. The CDR3 nucleotides read TGTGCCAGCAGCCGAGTTCGCCATCAGCCCCAGCATTTT. Translation: CASSRVRHQPQHF.